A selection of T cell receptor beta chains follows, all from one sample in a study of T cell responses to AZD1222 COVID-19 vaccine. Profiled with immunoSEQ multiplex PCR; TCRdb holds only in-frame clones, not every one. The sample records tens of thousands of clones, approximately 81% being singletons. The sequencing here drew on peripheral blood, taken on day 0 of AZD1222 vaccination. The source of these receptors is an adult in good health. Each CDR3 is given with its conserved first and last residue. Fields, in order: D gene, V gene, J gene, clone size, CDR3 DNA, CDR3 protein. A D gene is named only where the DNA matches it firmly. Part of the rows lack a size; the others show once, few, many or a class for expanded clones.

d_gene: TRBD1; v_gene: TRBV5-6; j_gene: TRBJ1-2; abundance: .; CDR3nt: TGTGCCAGCAGCTTGGGGATGGACAGGGGATTTTATGGCTACACCTTC; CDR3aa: CASSLGMDRGFYGYTF
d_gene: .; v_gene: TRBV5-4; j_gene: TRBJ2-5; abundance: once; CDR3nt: TGTGCCAGCAGCGCGGACGTGGGTAGGGAGGAGACCCAGTACTTC; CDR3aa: CASSADVGREETQYF
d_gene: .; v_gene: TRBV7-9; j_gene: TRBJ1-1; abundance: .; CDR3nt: TGTGCCAGCAGCTCAGTAGGGGGTGTCTCTGAAGCTTTCTTT; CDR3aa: CASSSVGGVSEAFF
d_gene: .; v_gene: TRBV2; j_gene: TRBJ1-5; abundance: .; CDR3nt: TGTGCCAGCAGGGTTAACAATTTTAGCAATCAGCCCCAGCATTTT; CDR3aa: CASRVNNFSNQPQHF
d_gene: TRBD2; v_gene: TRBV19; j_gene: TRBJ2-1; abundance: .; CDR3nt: TGTGCCAGTAGGTCGGGACTAGCCCCTGGGGAGCAGTTCTTC; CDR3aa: CASRSGLAPGEQFF
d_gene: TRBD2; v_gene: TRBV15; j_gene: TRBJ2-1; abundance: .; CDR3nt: TGTGCCACGACCAGGACTAGCGGGGTTAATGAGCAGTTCTTC; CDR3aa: CATTRTSGVNEQFF
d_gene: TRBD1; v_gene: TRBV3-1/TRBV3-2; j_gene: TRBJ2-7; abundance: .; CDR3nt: TGTGCCAGCAGCCTTCAGGGGGCCTCGTCCTACGAGCAGTACTTC; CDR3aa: CASSLQGASSYEQYF
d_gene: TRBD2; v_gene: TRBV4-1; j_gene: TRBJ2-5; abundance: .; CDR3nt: TGCGCCAGCAGCCAAGACGCGGGGGGGGCGGGAGAGACCCAGTACTTC; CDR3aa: CASSQDAGGAGETQYF
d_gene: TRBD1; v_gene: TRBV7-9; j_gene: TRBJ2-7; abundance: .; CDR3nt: TGTGCCAGCAGTCCAGGGGGTGCTCCCTACGAGCAGTACTTC; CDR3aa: CASSPGGAPYEQYF
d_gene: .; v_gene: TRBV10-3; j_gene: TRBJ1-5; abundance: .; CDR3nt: TGTGCCGTCAGGAAGGAACTCCTGGCCAATCAGCCCCAGCATTTT; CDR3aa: CAVRKELLANQPQHF
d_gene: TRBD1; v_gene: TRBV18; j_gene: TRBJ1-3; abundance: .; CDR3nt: TGTGCCAGCTCACCTTCAACGCAGGGGGCTGGAAACACCATATATTTT; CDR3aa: CASSPSTQGAGNTIYF
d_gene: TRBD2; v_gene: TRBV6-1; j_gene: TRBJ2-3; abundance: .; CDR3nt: TGTGCCAGCAGTTGGGGGGGTAGGGGAGATACGCAGTATTTT; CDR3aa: CASSWGGRGDTQYF
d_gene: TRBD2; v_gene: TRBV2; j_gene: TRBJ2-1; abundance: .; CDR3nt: TGTGCCAGCAGTAATAGACTAGCGGGAACGAATGAGCAGTTCTTC; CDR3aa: CASSNRLAGTNEQFF